This T cell receptor (beta chain) was identified in a study of technical replicates of blood from several donors. V was cut by 2 bases and J by 6 bases, with 11 bases left in between. Germline CDR1 reads SGHNT; CDR2 reads YYREEE (reference sequence). This CDR3 has 13 amino acids. Profiled with immunoSEQ multiplex PCR; TCRdb holds only in-frame clones, not every one. The sample records over 85,000 clones, over 90% being singletons. Sequencing used T cells isolated from PBMCs. This clonotype originated in a human donor in good health. The V and J genes are TRBV5-4 and TRBJ1-1; unclear D gene. The CDR3 sequence: CASSFSGVPEAFF. CDR3 in DNA: TGTGCCAGCAGCTTTTCCGGAGTCCCTGAAGCTTTCTTT.